Presented here are 11 T cell receptor beta chains from one specimen sequenced in a study of neurological immune-mediated disorders. The time point here: longitudinal time-point 3. From the 5' RACE reads, TCRdb called clonotypes with MiXCR, one entry per CDR3 protein. The table includes roughly 50,000 distinct CDR3 sequences, roughly 13% detected once. Sample: PBMCs. The receptors stem from a male donor with HTLV-1-associated myelopathy (HAM/TSP).

This clonotype was seen repeatedly, ten times or more. This chain links TRBV5-1 with TRBJ2-2; D is perhaps TRBD1 (6 bases). The CDR3 spans 13 residues. CDR1 and CDR2 from the germline V gene are SGHRS and YFSETQ. Between the trimmed V and J ends, which lost 3 bases and 7 bases, there was a span of 10 bases. The chain's CDR3 is CASSSRTDGELFF. CDR3 nucleotides: TGCGCCAGCAGCTCTCGGACAGACGGGGAGCTGTTTTTT.

This clonotype occurred many times. This chain joins TRBV29-1 and TRBJ2-5; D is perhaps TRBD1 (6 bases). V shed 7 bases and J shed 5 bases, with 14 bases lying between them. The CDR3 contains 12 residues. Per germline, CDR1 SQVTM and CDR2 ANQGSEA. In DNA form, the CDR3 reads TGCAGCGCTATCACAGGGTTTGAGACCCAGTACTTC. It yields the protein CSAITGFETQYF.

This chain joins TRBV7-9 and TRBJ2-1, with no clear D. V shed 4 bases and J shed 7 bases, with 8 bases lying between them. The CDR3 is made up of 12 amino acids. Germline V gene lookup returns CDR1 SEHNR and CDR2 FQNEAQ (reference sequence). CDR3 coding DNA: TGTGCCAGCAGCTATAGTAGGAATGAGCAGTTCTTC. It is translated as CASSYSRNEQFF.

This chain links TRBV7-9 with TRBJ2-1; TRBD1 might be the D (5 bases). The CDR3 contains 16 residues. In germline, CDR1 is SEHNR, CDR2 FQNEAQ (reference sequence). The CDR3 region is CASCLVSGAPDNEQFF. The CDR3 DNA reads TGTGCTAGCTGCTTAGTTAGTGGGGCCCCAGACAATGAGCAGTTCTTC. Filled out from reference TRBV7-9 and TRBJ2-1, the complete variable domain reads DTGVSQNPRHKITKRGQNVTFRCDPISEHNRLYWYRQTLGQGPEFLTYFQNEAQLEKSRLLSDRFSAERPKGSFSTLEIQRTEQGDSAMYLCASCLVSGAPDNEQFFGPGTRLTVL.

This clonotype was seen ten or more times. V gene TRBV9 combines with J gene TRBJ1-2; D gene uncertain. Between the trimmed V and J ends, which lost 0 bases and 2 bases, there was a span of 8 bases. This CDR3 contains 14 residues. Per germline, CDR1 SGDLS and CDR2 YYNGEE. The chain's CDR3 is CASSVENTNYGYTF. CDR3 sequence (DNA): TGTGCCAGCAGCGTAGAAAACACCAACTATGGCTACACCTTC.

The sample holds many counts of this clonotype. This rearrangement joins TRBV15 to TRBJ1-1; D might be TRBD1 (5 bases). In germline, CDR1 is LNHNV, CDR2 YYDKDF (reference sequence). V was trimmed by 0 bases and J by 3 bases, leaving 14 bases between them. This CDR3 is 16 amino acids long. As DNA, the CDR3 is TGTGCCACCAGCAGAGAGGGGCGCAGTACGCACACTGAAGCTTTCTTT. The encoded protein is CATSREGRSTHTEAFF.

This clonotype was detected ten times or more. The V call is TRBV5-1, the J call TRBJ1-6; maybe TRBD1 (5 bases). In germline, CDR1 is SGHRS, CDR2 YFSETQ. V was trimmed by 2 bases and J by 6 bases, leaving 9 bases between them. The CDR3 contains 14 residues. The CDR3 DNA follows: TGCGCCAGCAGCTTCAGGGAAGTTAATTCACCCCTCCACTTT. As protein: CASSFREVNSPLHF.

Comments on this clonotype: With a much larger clone just one base away, this may be a read error. The chain combines TRBV7-7 with TRBJ2-7, with 11 bases matching TRBD2. CDR1 and CDR2 from the germline V gene are SSHAT and FNYEAQ (reference sequence). The CDR3 is 13 amino acids. CDR3 sequence reads: CVSSFGTSGEQYF. The CDR3 nucleotides are TGTGTCAGCAGCTTCGGGACTAGCGGCGAGCAGTACTTC.

This clonotype showed up many times. The gene calls are TRBV5-5 and TRBJ2-2, with D possibly TRBD1 on 5 matching bases. Germline-derived CDR1 and CDR2 are SGHKS and YYEKEE (reference sequence). V was shortened by 0 bases and J by 6 bases, with 12 bases between the two germline ends. CDR3 length: 15 amino acids. The CDR3 reads CASSLGPGISGELFF. CDR3 in DNA: TGTGCCAGCAGCTTGGGGCCAGGGATATCCGGGGAGCTGTTTTTT.

This clonotype was seen repeatedly, ten times or more. This chain links TRBV20-1 with TRBJ2-1, with 10 positions matching TRBD2. V dropped 6 bases and J dropped 6; count of bases not matched to a gene: 14. The CDR3 is 16 amino acids. In germline, CDR1 is DFQATT, CDR2 SNEGSKA (reference sequence). Here the CDR3 reads CSAPIAGGRIVNEQFF. CDR3 nucleotides: TGCAGTGCCCCAATAGCGGGGGGCAGGATAGTCAATGAGCAGTTCTTC.

Remarks on this clonotype: The junction departs from germline at one end; a sequencing error may be responsible. The chain couples TRBV29-1 to TRBJ2-7; TRBD1 matches 8 bases. Germline V gene sequence: CDR1 SQVTM, CDR2 ANQGSEA. This CDR3 is 13 amino acids long. The chain's CDR3 is CSTSATGAYEQYF. CDR3 in DNA: TGCAGCACCTCCGCGACAGGGGCCTACGAACAGTACTTC.